This T cell receptor beta chain was recovered during a study of blood T cell repertoires in COVID-19. On the study more broadly: There were acute and convalescent COVID-19 samples, and they came from the United States, Italy and Spain.

Those enrolled in Seattle joined during active infection and were followed longitudinally afterward. Unmatched junction bases numbered 4, after V lost 5 bases and J lost 4 bases. The CDR3 spans 14 residues. From germline, CDR1 is LGHNA and CDR2 YNFKEQ. In the original processing: Estimated nucleated cell counts came from reference gene primer amplification. The assay was immunoSEQ multiplex PCR, and TCRdb's table has in-frame clones only and misses some. The DNA gave D and trimming, while V, J and clone size come from that table. The sample consists of 180,000 or so clones, roughly 80% of them appearing once.

This rearrangement joins TRBV4-2 to TRBJ2-2; TRBD1 agrees at 7 bases. Sequences were obtained from peripheral blood. This TCR was recovered from a woman between 65 and 79 years old with COVID-19, enrolled during active disease. The CDR3 region has the DNA TGTGCCAGCAGCAGAGGGGGCTTCACCGGGGAGCTGTTTTTT. Its translation: CASSRGGFTGELFF.